These T cell receptor beta chains were read from a single sample in a study of blood T cell repertoires in COVID-19. Here immunoSEQ multiplex PCR was the method, and the copy in TCRdb shows in-frame clones only, minus some. Of some 240,000 clones listed, about 79% are singletons. Source material: peripheral blood. These receptors all come from a woman over 75 with acute or convalescent COVID-19. The CDR3 runs from the conserved cysteine through the conserved F or W. Fields, in order: V gene, clone size, CDR3 protein. Clone size is shown for a subset of rows, as once, few, many or a class of expanded clone.

TRBV19	.	CASNRRDIYNEQFF
TRBV5-1	.	CASSGRDRGNTGEYF
TRBV29-1	.	CSVNRGQETQYF
TRBV6-5	once	CASSIQGGGTGELFF
TRBV7-9	.	CASSLALGGAEQYF
TRBV2	once	CASSRGTAPTNEKLFF
TRBV27	once	CASSSSTGKSTDTQYF
TRBV21-1	.	CASSKALDRVYEQFF
TRBV5-1	.	CASSATSGAAGELFF
TRBV30	few	CAWSVGVRPVVEKLFF
TRBV5-5	.	CASSWTGGSPGEKLFF
TRBV28	.	CASSLRVSSYNSPLHF
TRBV27	.	CASNLGTGVHISYNEQFF
TRBV9	.	CASSVVTGDLTGELFF
TRBV5-1	.	CASSPTGADTQYF
TRBV5-4	.	CASSPRDRDNTEAFF
TRBV19	.	CASSPGGSGNQPQHF
TRBV7-8	.	CASSLTGGADQPQHF
TRBV18	.	CASSPKQGNTEAFF
TRBV15	.	CATSRGPGAHEQYF
TRBV19	few	CASSTQWGRANTEAFF
TRBV5-1	few	CASSPRPGGTNQPQHF
TRBV7-8	.	CASSLGSRGRTEAFF
TRBV12-3/TRBV12-4	few	CASGAGGNEQFF
TRBV28	.	CASSPSGGYGNEQFF
TRBV2	once	CASRPDGVSTDTQYF
TRBV3-1/TRBV3-2	.	CASSQVTGNYNSPLHF
TRBV29-1	.	CSVWLQETQYF
TRBV18	.	CASRGDRNQPQHF
TRBV13	.	CASSLGPAGRTEAFF
TRBV19	.	CASTDRGANEKLFF
TRBV3-1/TRBV3-2	.	CASSQERLAGDTQYF
TRBV10-3	.	CAISRGQGLNVLTF
TRBV2	.	CASSEAGTALESGANVLTF
TRBV15	.	CATSDRGNQPQHF
TRBV9	.	CASSHPGELGEKLFF
TRBV29-1	once	CSVYRGTNTGELFF
TRBV2	.	CASRMDRGSYEQYF
TRBV7-8	few	CASSAATSFTGELFF
TRBV29-1	.	CSARQGGNQPQHF
TRBV3-1/TRBV3-2	.	CASSPPDTYGYTF
TRBV7-3	.	CASSLAPRGTEPTGELFF
TRBV19	once	CASSSAGLGNEKLFF
TRBV1	.	CTSTAGCRWPYNSPLHF